This is a list of T cell receptor beta chains from one sample in a study of CD4 T cells in relation to SARS-CoV-2 and coronaviruses. TCRdb's table, derived via immunoSEQ multiplex PCR, lists solely in-frame clones and lacks some. The sample holds some 22,000 clones, 70% to 85% seen once. Which antigens these TCRs recognize remains unknown. Sequencing was carried out using CD4+ T cells from PBMCs, cultured in vitro. Receptor source: a human donor in good health. The CDR3 runs from the conserved cysteine through the conserved F or W. The D gene is left open where the match is weak. For some rows the clone size is stated as once, few or many, or as a class when expanded; others skip it.

j_call d_call clone_size v_call cdr3_nt cdr3_aa
TRBJ2-1 TRBD1 NA TRBV28 TGTGCCAGCAGCCGGGACAGGGGGCAAGACAATGAGCAGTTCTTC CASSRDRGQDNEQFF
TRBJ1-1 TRBD1 NA TRBV4-3 TGCGCCAGCAGCCAAGAGCTGACAGGGGCTGAAGCTTTCTTT CASSQELTGAEAFF
TRBJ2-7 NA NA TRBV29-1 TGCAGCGTTGGGATGGACTACGAGCAGTACTTC CSVGMDYEQYF
TRBJ1-6 NA once TRBV25-1 TGTGCCAGCAGGACTGGGGGACGAAATTCACCCCTCCACTTT CASRTGGRNSPLHF
TRBJ1-5 NA NA TRBV7-9 TGTGCCAGCAGCTTTGATAATCAGCCCCAGCATTTT CASSFDNQPQHF
TRBJ1-2 TRBD1 NA TRBV6-2/TRBV6-3 TGTGCCAGCAGCCAGGGACAGAGTTATGGCTACACCTTC CASSQGQSYGYTF
TRBJ1-2 NA few TRBV6-5 TGTGCCAGCAGCAACGGACAGTACTATGGCTACACCTTC CASSNGQYYGYTF
TRBJ2-5 TRBD2 NA TRBV5-1 TGCGCCAGCAGCTTGGAGACTAGCGGGAGAGGGGAGACCCAGTACTTC CASSLETSGRGETQYF
TRBJ2-5 TRBD2 NA TRBV6-6 TGTGCCAGCAGTTCCCCGGGACTAGCGGGGGGAGAGACCCAGTACTTC CASSSPGLAGGETQYF
TRBJ2-5 TRBD1 NA TRBV5-6 TGTGCCAGCAGCTTAGGACAGGGCTGGCAAGAGACCCAGTACTTC CASSLGQGWQETQYF
TRBJ1-4 TRBD1 NA TRBV19 TGTGCCAGTCGCCCCCTGGGCCCCGGACAGGGGGCAACTAATGAAAAACTGTTTTTT CASRPLGPGQGATNEKLFF
TRBJ1-1 TRBD1 NA TRBV29-1 TGCAGCGTTCTTAGACAGGGGGCCACTGAAGCTTTCTTT CSVLRQGATEAFF
TRBJ2-3 TRBD1 NA TRBV10-3 TGTGCCATTAATGGAGAAGGGACAGGGAGCACAGATACGCAGTATTTT CAINGEGTGSTDTQYF
TRBJ2-2 NA NA TRBV11-2 TGTGCCAGCAGCAGACTGGGGCAGGTGAACACCGGGGAGCTGTTTTTT CASSRLGQVNTGELFF
TRBJ1-2 NA NA TRBV30 TGTGCCTGGAGTTTCGAGGGGATGTTCTATGGCTACACCTTC CAWSFEGMFYGYTF
TRBJ2-1 NA once TRBV30 TGTGCCTGGAGTGTAAGGACTTCCCTCTTCTTC CAWSVRTSLFF
TRBJ1-4 NA NA TRBV7-9 TGTGCCAGCAGCCTTTGGGTCGGGGATGAAAAACTGTTTTTT CASSLWVGDEKLFF
TRBJ1-6 NA NA TRBV6-2/TRBV6-3 TGTGCCAGCAGTTACCATGTATCCCCCCTCCACTTT CASSYHVSPLHF
TRBJ2-1 NA NA TRBV2 TGTGCCAGCAGTGATGTGTGGCCGAACAATGAGCAGTTCTTC CASSDVWPNNEQFF
TRBJ2-1 TRBD2 once TRBV12-5 TGTGCTAGTGGTTTGCCTACTAGCGGGGGCGGGAATGAGCAGTTCTTC CASGLPTSGGGNEQFF
TRBJ2-2 NA NA TRBV11-2 TGTGCCAGCAGCTCTAGGAACACCGGGGAGCTGTTTTTT CASSSRNTGELFF
TRBJ1-4 NA NA TRBV6-1 TGTGCCAGCAGTGAAGCCGCGACACCAGAAAAACTGTTTTTT CASSEAATPEKLFF
TRBJ1-5 NA few TRBV4-3 TGCGCCAGCAGCCAAGATCTACGGGGGAAGGGCAATCAGCCCCAGCATTTT CASSQDLRGKGNQPQHF
TRBJ1-3 TRBD1 NA TRBV3-1/TRBV3-2 TGTGCCAGCAGCCACGGACAGGGGGGTAGCTCTGGAAACACCATATATTTT CASSHGQGGSSGNTIYF
TRBJ2-3 NA NA TRBV4-3 TGCGCCAGCAGTACAAGCACAGATACGCAGTATTTT CASSTSTDTQYF